The T cell receptor beta chain under discussion was sequenced for a study of T cell responses to AZD1222 COVID-19 vaccine. Per germline, CDR1 MDHEN and CDR2 SYDVKM. The trim removed 2 bases at V and 3 bases at J, leaving 13 bases unmatched. The CDR3 is 17 residues long. Sequencing used immunoSEQ multiplex PCR; TCRdb keeps in-frame clones, though not all of them. This sample has about 130,000 clones, with 90% to 95% found just once. Here the sequenced sample was peripheral blood, taken 28 days after the second AZD1222 dose. The chain is built from TRBV28 and TRBJ2-7; TRBD2 matches at 7 bases. The sequence was obtained from an adult who received the AZD1222 COVID-19 vaccine. CDR3 residues: CASSLVLFLRGNYEQYF. CDR3 DNA sequence: TGTGCCAGCAGTTTAGTTTTATTTTTGCGGGGGAACTACGAGCAGTACTTC.